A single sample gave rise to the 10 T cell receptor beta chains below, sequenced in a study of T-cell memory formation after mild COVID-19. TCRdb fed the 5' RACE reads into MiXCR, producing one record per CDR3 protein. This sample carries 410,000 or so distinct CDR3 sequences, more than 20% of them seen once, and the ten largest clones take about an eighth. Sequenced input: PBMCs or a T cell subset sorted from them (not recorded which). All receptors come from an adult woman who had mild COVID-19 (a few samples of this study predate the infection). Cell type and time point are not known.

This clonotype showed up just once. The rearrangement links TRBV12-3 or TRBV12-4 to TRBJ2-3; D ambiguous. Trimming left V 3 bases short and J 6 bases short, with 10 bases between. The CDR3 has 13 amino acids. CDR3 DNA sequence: TGTGCCAGCAGTTTGAGCTACTTGGATACGCAGTATTTT. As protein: CASSLSYLDTQYF.

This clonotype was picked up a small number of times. CDR3 loop: CASSQDWGLAKNIQYF. CDR3 sequence (DNA): TGTGCCAGCAGCCAAGATTGGGGCCTAGCCAAAAACATTCAGTACTTC. This sequence joins TRBV3-1 and TRBJ2-4; D may be TRBD1 (5 bases). Trimming removed 0 bases from V and 0 bases from J, with 9 bases in between. CDR1 and CDR2 (germline): LGHDT, YNNKEL (reference sequence). The CDR3 is 16 residues long.

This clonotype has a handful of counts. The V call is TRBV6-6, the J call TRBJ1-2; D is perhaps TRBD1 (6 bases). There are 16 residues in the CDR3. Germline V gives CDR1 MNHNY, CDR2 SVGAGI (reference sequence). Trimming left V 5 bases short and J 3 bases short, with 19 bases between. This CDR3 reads CASSIPPPGHHYGYTF. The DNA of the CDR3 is TGTGCCAGCAGTATACCCCCCCCGGGACACCACTATGGCTACACCTTC.

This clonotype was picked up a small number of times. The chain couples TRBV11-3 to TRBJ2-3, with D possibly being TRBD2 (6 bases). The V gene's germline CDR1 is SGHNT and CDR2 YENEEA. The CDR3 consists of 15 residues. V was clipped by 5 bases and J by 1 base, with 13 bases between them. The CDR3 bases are TGTGCCAGCAGCGACCGGGAGATTGGCACAGATACGCAGTATTTT. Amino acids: CASSDREIGTDTQYF.

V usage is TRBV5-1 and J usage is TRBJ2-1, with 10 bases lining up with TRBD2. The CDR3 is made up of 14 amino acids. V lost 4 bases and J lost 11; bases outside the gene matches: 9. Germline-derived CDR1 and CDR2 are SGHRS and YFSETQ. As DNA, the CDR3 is TGCGCCAGCAGCCAAGGGACTAGCGCCACTCAGCAGTTCTTC. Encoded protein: CASSQGTSATQQFF.

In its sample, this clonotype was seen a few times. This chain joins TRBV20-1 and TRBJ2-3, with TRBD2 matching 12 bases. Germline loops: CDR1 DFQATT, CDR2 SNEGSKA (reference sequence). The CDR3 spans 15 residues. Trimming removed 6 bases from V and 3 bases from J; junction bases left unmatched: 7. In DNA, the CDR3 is TGCAGTGCGTTACGGGGGACTAGCGGGACAGATACGCAGTATTTT. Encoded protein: CSALRGTSGTDTQYF.

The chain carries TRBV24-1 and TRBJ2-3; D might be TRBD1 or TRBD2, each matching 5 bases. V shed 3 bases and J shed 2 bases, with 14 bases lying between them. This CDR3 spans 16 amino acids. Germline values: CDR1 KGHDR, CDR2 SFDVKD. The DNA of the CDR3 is TGTGCCACCAGTGATAGACAGTCGGGGCACACAGATACGCAGTATTTT. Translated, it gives CATSDRQSGHTDTQYF.

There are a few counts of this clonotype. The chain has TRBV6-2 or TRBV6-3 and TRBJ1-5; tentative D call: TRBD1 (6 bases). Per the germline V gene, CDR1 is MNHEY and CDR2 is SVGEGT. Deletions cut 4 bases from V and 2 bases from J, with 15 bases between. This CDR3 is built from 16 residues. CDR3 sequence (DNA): TGTGCCAGCAGTTCAGGGGCGGGGGCAGGCAATCAGCCCCAGCATTTT. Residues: CASSSGAGAGNQPQHF.

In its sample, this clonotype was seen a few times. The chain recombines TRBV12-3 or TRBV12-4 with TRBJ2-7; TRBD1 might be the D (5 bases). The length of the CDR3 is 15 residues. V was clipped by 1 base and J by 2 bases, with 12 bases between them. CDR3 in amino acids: CASSLEGSAPYEQYF. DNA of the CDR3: TGTGCCAGCAGTTTAGAGGGGTCAGCTCCCTACGAGCAGTACTTC.

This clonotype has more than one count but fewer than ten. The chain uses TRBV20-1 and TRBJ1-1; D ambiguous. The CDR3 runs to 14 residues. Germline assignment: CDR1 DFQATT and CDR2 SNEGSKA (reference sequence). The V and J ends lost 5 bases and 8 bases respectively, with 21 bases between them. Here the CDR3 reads CSASRRVPFPEAFF. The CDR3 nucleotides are TGCAGTGCTTCCAGACGAGTCCCCTTCCCGGAAGCTTTCTTT.